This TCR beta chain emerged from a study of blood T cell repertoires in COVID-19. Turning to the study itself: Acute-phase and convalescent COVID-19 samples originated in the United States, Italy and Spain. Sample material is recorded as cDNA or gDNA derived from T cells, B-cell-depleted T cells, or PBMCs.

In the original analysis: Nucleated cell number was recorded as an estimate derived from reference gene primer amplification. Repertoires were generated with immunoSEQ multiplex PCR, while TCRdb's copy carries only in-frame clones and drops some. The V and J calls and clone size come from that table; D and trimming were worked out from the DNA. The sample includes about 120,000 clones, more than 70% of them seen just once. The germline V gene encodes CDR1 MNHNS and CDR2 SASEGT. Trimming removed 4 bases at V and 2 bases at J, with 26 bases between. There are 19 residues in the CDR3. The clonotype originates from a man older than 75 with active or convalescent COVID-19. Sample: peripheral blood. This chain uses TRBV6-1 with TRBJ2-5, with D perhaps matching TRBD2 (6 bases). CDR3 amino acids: CASSGPKGLGDPRQETQYF. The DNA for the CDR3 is TGTGCCAGCAGTGGGCCCAAGGGACTGGGCGACCCCCGTCAAGAGACCCAGTACTTC.